Listed below are T cell receptor beta chains from one sample, sequenced in a study of neurological immune-mediated disorders. TCRdb re-derived calls from the 5' RACE reads in MiXCR, one entry per CDR3 protein. The repertoire consists of approximately 82,000 distinct CDR3 sequences, with roughly an eighth occurring once and the leading ten covering roughly 7%. Sequenced: PBMCs. The source is a woman aged 45 to 65 in good health. Each CDR3 is given without its conserved first and last residue.

v_call,cdr3_aa
TRBV7-3,ASSSSPLGANTEAF
TRBV28,ATYQETDTQY
TRBV3-1,ASSHLVRGEQY
TRBV7-9,ASSLGRAGNQPQH
TRBV29-1,SGGTRLAGTGELF
TRBV5-1,ASSTLGLAWEQY
TRBV5-1,ASSLGPGSYNEQF
TRBV12-3/TRBV12-4,ASSLIRGARDEQY
TRBV7-2,ASSLISTSGRYNEQF
TRBV7-9,ASSPRGSSSHGGEQF
TRBV7-2,ASRLGTGQF
TRBV5-1,ASSLGAGPSTDTQY
TRBV27,ASRTGTASYNEQF
TRBV7-2,ASSLRLAGAGNIQY
TRBV7-8,ASIRGGTSGYEQY
TRBV7-6,ASSLMGGRDRNEQF
TRBV12-3/TRBV12-4,ASSSRVNQPQH
TRBV20-1,SARWPGVTDTQY
TRBV20-1,SAREDRRYGYT
TRBV5-6,ASSRRRTGELF
TRBV28,ASSLMGAKNIQY
TRBV4-1,ASSQGYGDTDTQY
TRBV12-3/TRBV12-4,ASSPPSGQGATEAF
TRBV20-1,SARTGRYQPQH
TRBV5-1,ASSFLGQGQNEQF
TRBV20-1,SARDLKLESAMSTDTQY
TRBV5-1,ASSLEGAREQY
TRBV4-2,ASSQDLQYEQY
TRBV12-3/TRBV12-4,ASTTGGGYTDTQY
TRBV20-1,SAVDRAATGELF
TRBV5-1,ASSGSAGGLRNEQF
TRBV21-1,ASSNPDRDKVNQPQH
TRBV7-6,ASSLAPGGEGPEQY
TRBV20-1,SAGHLGHEQY
TRBV29-1,SVQRGTEPLF
TRBV6-5,ASSFGTSGRVPDTQY
TRBV7-9,ASRAGTADNEQF
TRBV11-2,ASSGFGGAGETQY
TRBV5-1,ASSLIAGGNTDTQY
TRBV5-1,ASSSLAGGRDEQF
TRBV12-3/TRBV12-4,ASSRGLAGH
TRBV20-1,SASPLRGSRTDTQY
TRBV11-2,ASSGGQTLHQPQH
TRBV7-9,ASSFDNYEQY
TRBV28,ASSDQGSLHYGYT
TRBV6-5,ASSYSTGGVTEAF
TRBV3-1,ASSQVPTGDSPLH
TRBV11-2,ASSPWTGHSTDTQY
TRBV13,ASSPLLRGGERF
TRBV5-1,ASSLRTGVWETQY
TRBV28,ASGGGSLREDTQY
TRBV20-1,SALQDYYGYT
TRBV5-1,ASSDPTTEAF